The source of this TCR beta chain is a study of shared clonotypes between healthy human individuals. Whole-study findings and limits: Unshared clonotypes carried lower generation probabilities than those common to all four donors.

Details on this clone: Its target is unknown.

From germline, CDR1 is MNHEY and CDR2 SMNVEV (reference sequence). V dropped 6 bases and J dropped 0 bases, with 12 bases sitting between them. The CDR3 runs 15 residues. In the CD4+ fraction, cells were divided into CD45RA+ naive and CD45RA-negative memory subsets. Sequenced by immunoSEQ multiplex PCR; TCRdb stores in-frame clones only, minus some. This table has over 1.4 million clones, roughly 96% appearing once. The V and J genes are TRBV27 and TRBJ1-5; D remains ambiguous. Sequenced: naive CD4+ T cells sorted from blood. As for subset: CD45RA+ positively selected. The clonotype was recovered from a man aged 25 to 45 in good health. CDR3 DNA: TGTGCCAGCAGGTACCTGGGCAATAGCAATCAGCCCCAGCATTTT. As protein: CASRYLGNSNQPQHF.